The rows below give T cell receptor beta chains drawn from one sample of a study of blood T cells in healthy people across ages. TCRdb processed the 5' RACE reads anew with MiXCR; each CDR3 protein has one entry. The sample holds roughly 1,500,000 distinct CDR3 sequences, about 43% seen once. Sequencing was performed on blood. All receptors come from a young woman in good health. Each CDR3 is given with its conserved first and last residue. A D gene is named only where the DNA matches it firmly. Some rows mark clone size as missing; the rest say once, few, many or name a class of expanded clone.

cdr3_aa	cdr3_nt	j_call	v_call	clone_size	d_call
CASSPSSGVGYEQFF	TGTGCCAGCTCACCGTCTTCAGGGGTTGGCTATGAGCAGTTCTTC	TRBJ2-1	TRBV18	.	.
CASSVRLGTTDTQYF	TGTGCCAGCAGCGTCCGTTTGGGAACCACAGATACGCAGTATTTT	TRBJ2-3	TRBV9	.	.
CASSQEGGGYNEQFF	TGTGCCAGCAGCCAAGAAGGCGGGGGATACAATGAGCAGTTCTTC	TRBJ2-1	TRBV4-2	.	TRBD2
CAISEPTGGSNTEAFF	TGTGCCATCAGTGAGCCTACCGGAGGGTCGAACACTGAAGCTTTCTTT	TRBJ1-1	TRBV10-3	few	.
CASRSKASADEQYF	TGCGCCAGCAGGTCTAAGGCTTCAGCCGACGAGCAGTACTTC	TRBJ2-7	TRBV5-1	.	.
CSAAGTGKTEAFF	TGCAGTGCAGCCGGGACAGGGAAGACTGAAGCTTTCTTT	TRBJ1-1	TRBV20-1	.	TRBD1
CASSAGSSESEAFF	TGTGCCAGCAGTGCTGGCAGCTCCGAGTCTGAAGCTTTCTTT	TRBJ1-1	TRBV2	.	.
CASSGPGEETQYF	TGTGCCAGCAGTGGCCCAGGGGAAGAGACCCAGTACTTC	TRBJ2-5	TRBV6-5	many	.
CASGLVSGLAGDKDEQFF	TGTGCTAGTGGTTTGGTTTCGGGCCTAGCGGGAGATAAGGATGAGCAGTTCTTC	TRBJ2-1	TRBV12-5	.	TRBD2
CASSRFLLASPTDTQYF	TGTGCCAGCAGCCGGTTCCTTCTAGCGTCCCCGACAGATACGCAGTATTTT	TRBJ2-3	TRBV7-8	.	.
CSAPALQGATEAFF	TGCAGTGCTCCTGCCCTACAGGGGGCCACTGAAGCTTTCTTT	TRBJ1-1	TRBV20-1	.	TRBD1
CASSYSGGTPYEQYF	TGTGCCAGCAGTTATTCGGGGGGGACGCCCTACGAGCAGTACTTC	TRBJ2-7	TRBV6-5	.	TRBD2
CASSLDPPDSYNEQFF	TGTGCCAGCAGTTTGGACCCTCCGGATTCCTACAATGAGCAGTTCTTC	TRBJ2-1	TRBV27	.	.
CASSPVRAGGEETQYF	TGTGCCAGCAGCCCCGTAAGGGCGGGAGGAGAAGAGACCCAGTACTTC	TRBJ2-5	TRBV7-2	few	TRBD2
CSASGSNYNEQFF	TGCAGTGCTAGCGGGTCGAACTACAATGAGCAGTTCTTC	TRBJ2-1	TRBV20-1	.	.
CASSPVAQNQPQHF	TGTGCCAGCAGTCCGGTCGCGCAAAATCAGCCCCAGCATTTT	TRBJ1-5	TRBV12-3/TRBV12-4	.	.
CASSQESAIGSYEQYF	TGCGCCAGCAGCCAAGAGTCAGCGATCGGAAGCTACGAGCAGTACTTC	TRBJ2-7	TRBV4-1	.	.
CASRPSAGDTEAFF	TGTGCCAGCAGACCCTCGGCAGGGGACACTGAAGCTTTCTTT	TRBJ1-1	TRBV6-5	few	.
CAISGAGQGARGYTF	TGTGCCATCAGTGGTGCGGGACAGGGGGCGCGAGGCTACACCTTC	TRBJ1-2	TRBV10-3	.	TRBD1
CASSEAGWEAFF	TGTGCCAGCAGTGAAGCTGGGTGGGAGGCTTTCTTT	TRBJ1-1	TRBV2	.	.
CASSQPAGGMETQYF	TGCGCCAGCTCCCAACCCGCAGGGGGCATGGAGACCCAGTACTTC	TRBJ2-5	TRBV4-1	once	TRBD1
CASTKTADTQYF	TGTGCCAGCACCAAAACAGCAGATACGCAGTATTTT	TRBJ2-3	TRBV7-9	.	.
CASSLEDFYNEQFF	TGTGCCAGCAGCTTAGAGGACTTTTACAATGAGCAGTTCTTC	TRBJ2-1	TRBV11-2	few	.
CASGLYPVGLTSYNEQFF	TGCGCCAGCGGCCTCTACCCGGTGGGCCTTACCTCCTACAATGAGCAGTTCTTC	TRBJ2-1	TRBV4-1	.	.
CASSSGTSADRQFF	TGTGCCAGCAGCTCAGGGACTAGCGCCGACCGACAGTTCTTC	TRBJ2-1	TRBV7-2	.	TRBD2
CASSLSAPGTPYGYTF	TGTGCCAGCAGTTTATCGGCCCCCGGGACACCTTATGGCTACACCTTC	TRBJ1-2	TRBV27	.	.
CASGYGGTGFNQPQHF	TGTGCCAGCGGATACGGGGGGACAGGCTTCAATCAGCCCCAGCATTTT	TRBJ1-5	TRBV12-3/TRBV12-4	few	TRBD1
CSASGQGGQVFF	TGCAGTGCTAGCGGACAGGGGGGTCAGGTGTTTTTT	TRBJ1-4	TRBV20-1	.	TRBD1
CAISESGETQYF	TGTGCCATCAGTGAGTCTGGCGAGACCCAGTACTTC	TRBJ2-5	TRBV10-3	many	.
CASTTSPSSGEQFF	TGTGCCAGCACCACGAGCCCCTCCTCGGGTGAGCAGTTCTTC	TRBJ2-1	TRBV7-2	.	.
CASSLSDRETYEQYF	TGCGCCAGCAGCTTGTCCGACAGAGAGACCTACGAGCAGTACTTC	TRBJ2-7	TRBV5-1	.	.
CASSLRTSGRGTQYF	TGTGCCAGCAGCCTCCGGACTAGCGGGAGAGGGACCCAGTACTTC	TRBJ2-5	TRBV9	.	TRBD2
CASSLTRTARSSYNSPLHF	TGTGCCAGCAGTTTAACCCGGACTGCAAGAAGCTCCTATAATTCACCCCTCCACTTT	TRBJ1-6	TRBV27	few	.
CASGLQWETQYF	TGTGCTAGTGGTTTGCAATGGGAGACCCAGTACTTC	TRBJ2-5	TRBV12-5	few	.
CSARGLAGGLSTDTQYF	TGCAGTGCTAGAGGACTAGCGGGAGGACTAAGCACAGATACGCAGTATTTT	TRBJ2-3	TRBV20-1	.	TRBD2
CSVDGLAGPYTDTQYF	TGCAGCGTTGACGGGCTAGCGGGGCCCTACACAGATACGCAGTATTTT	TRBJ2-3	TRBV29-1	few	TRBD2
CASTGGARNEQYF	TGTGCCAGCACCGGGGGGGCGAGGAACGAGCAGTACTTC	TRBJ2-7	TRBV27	.	TRBD2
CASRLGETEAFF	TGCGCCAGCAGATTAGGAGAGACTGAAGCTTTCTTT	TRBJ1-1	TRBV5-1	few	.
CSARGTETGELFF	TGCAGTGCTAGAGGTACCGAGACCGGGGAGCTGTTTTTT	TRBJ2-2	TRBV20-1	.	.
CASSPWTYSYEQYF	TGTGCCAGCAGCCCCTGGACGTACTCCTACGAGCAGTACTTC	TRBJ2-7	TRBV7-2	.	.
CATSRGERQPQHF	TGTGCCACCAGTAGGGGGGAGCGACAGCCCCAGCATTTT	TRBJ1-5	TRBV15	.	.
CASSVLAGHYNEQFF	TGCGCCAGCAGTGTACTAGCGGGGCATTACAATGAGCAGTTCTTC	TRBJ2-1	TRBV10-2	few	TRBD2
CASSESLAGSFGTQYF	TGCGCCAGCAGTGAGAGCCTAGCGGGGAGCTTCGGTACGCAGTATTTT	TRBJ2-3	TRBV10-1	few	TRBD2
CASSLFGGSGNYGYTF	TGTGCCAGCAGCTTGTTCGGAGGTTCGGGGAACTATGGCTACACCTTC	TRBJ1-2	TRBV7-2	.	.
CASSLGLAVCEQYF	TGTGCCAGCAGCCTCGGACTAGCGGTCTGCGAGCAGTACTTC	TRBJ2-7	TRBV7-2	.	TRBD2
CSVGGEVGSNQPQHF	TGCAGCGTTGGGGGTGAGGTCGGAAGCAATCAGCCCCAGCATTTT	TRBJ1-5	TRBV29-1	few	.
CASSQARPAQDTQYF	TGTGCCAGCAGCCAAGCGCGCCCGGCGCAGGATACGCAGTATTTT	TRBJ2-3	TRBV3-1	.	.